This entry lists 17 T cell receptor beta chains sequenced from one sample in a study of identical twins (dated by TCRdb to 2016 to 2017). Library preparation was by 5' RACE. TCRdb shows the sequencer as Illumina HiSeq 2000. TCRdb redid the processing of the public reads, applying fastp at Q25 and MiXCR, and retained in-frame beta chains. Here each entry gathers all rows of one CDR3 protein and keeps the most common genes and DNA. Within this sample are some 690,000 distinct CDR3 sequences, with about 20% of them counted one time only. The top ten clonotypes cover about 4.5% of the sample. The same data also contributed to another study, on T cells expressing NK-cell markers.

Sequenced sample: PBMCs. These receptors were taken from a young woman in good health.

The CDR3 DNA reads as TGTGCTAGTGGTTTGGAGGGGGCGAGAGCTTTCTTT. Amino acids: CASGLEGARAFF. This sequence joins TRBV12-5 and TRBJ1-1, with 7 positions matching TRBD1. There are 12 residues in the CDR3. CDR1 and CDR2 (germline): LGHNT, FRNRAP. V lost 1 base and J lost 10; bases outside the gene matches: 3.

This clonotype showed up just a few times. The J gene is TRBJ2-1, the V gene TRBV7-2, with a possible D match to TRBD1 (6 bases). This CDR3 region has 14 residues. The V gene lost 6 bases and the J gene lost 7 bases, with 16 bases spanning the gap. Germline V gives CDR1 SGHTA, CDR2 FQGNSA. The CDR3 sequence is CASSFSQGRNEQFF. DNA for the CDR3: TGTGCCAGCAGTTTCTCACAGGGAAGGAATGAGCAGTTCTTC.

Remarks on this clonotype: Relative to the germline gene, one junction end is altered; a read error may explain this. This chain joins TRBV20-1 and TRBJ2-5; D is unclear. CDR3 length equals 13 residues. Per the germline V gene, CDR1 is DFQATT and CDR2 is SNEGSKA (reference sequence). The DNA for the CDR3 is TGCAGTGCTTCCCGTACGATCCAAAAGACCCAGTACTTC. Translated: CSASRTIQKTQYF.

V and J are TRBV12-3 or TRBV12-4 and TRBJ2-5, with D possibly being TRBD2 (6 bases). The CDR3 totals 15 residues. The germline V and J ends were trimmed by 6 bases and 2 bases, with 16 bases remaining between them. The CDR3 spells CASSPMTRRQETQYF. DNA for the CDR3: TGTGCCAGCAGCCCAATGACTAGGAGACAAGAGACCCAGTACTTC.

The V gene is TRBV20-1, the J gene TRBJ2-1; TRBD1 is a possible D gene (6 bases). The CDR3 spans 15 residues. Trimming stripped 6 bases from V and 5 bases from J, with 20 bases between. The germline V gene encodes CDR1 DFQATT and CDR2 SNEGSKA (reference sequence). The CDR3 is CSAQERGKRNNEQFF. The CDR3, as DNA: TGCAGTGCCCAAGAGAGGGGGAAGAGAAACAATGAGCAGTTCTTC.

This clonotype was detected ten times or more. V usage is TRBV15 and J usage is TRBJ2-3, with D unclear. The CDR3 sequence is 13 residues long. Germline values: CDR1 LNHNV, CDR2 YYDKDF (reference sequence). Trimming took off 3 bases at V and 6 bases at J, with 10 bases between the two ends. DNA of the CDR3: TGTGCCACCAGCAGGGCCCCCCGGGATACGCAGTATTTT. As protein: CATSRAPRDTQYF.

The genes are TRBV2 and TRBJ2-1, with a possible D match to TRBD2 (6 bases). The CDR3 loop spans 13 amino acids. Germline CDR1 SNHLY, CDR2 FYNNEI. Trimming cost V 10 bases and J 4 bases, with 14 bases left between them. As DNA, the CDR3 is TGTGCCATCAAGCCGGGACTTTACAATGAGCAGTTCTTC. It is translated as CAIKPGLYNEQFF. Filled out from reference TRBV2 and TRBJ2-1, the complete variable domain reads EPEVTQTPSHQVTQMGQEVILRCVPISNHLYFYWYRQILGQKVEFLVSFYNNEISEKSEIFDDQFSVERPDGSNFTLKIRSTKLEDSAMYFCAIKPGLYNEQFFGPGTRLTVL.

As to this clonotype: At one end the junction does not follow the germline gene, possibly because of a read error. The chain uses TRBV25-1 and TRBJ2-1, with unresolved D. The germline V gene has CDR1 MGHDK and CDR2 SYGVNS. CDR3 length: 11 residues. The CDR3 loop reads CASSELTAQVF. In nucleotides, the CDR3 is TGTGCCAGCAGTGAATTGACGGCCCAGGTCTTC.

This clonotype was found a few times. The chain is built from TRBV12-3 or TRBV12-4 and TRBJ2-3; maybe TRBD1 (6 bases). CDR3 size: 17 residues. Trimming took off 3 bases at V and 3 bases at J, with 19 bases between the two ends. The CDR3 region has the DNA TGTGCCAGCAGTTTGGGGGCCCTACTAGTTCGGACAGATACGCAGTATTTT. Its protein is CASSLGALLVRTDTQYF.

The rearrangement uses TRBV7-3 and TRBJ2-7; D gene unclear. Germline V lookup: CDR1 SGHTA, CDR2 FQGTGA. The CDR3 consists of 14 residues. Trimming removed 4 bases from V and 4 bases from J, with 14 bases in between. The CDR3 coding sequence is TGTGCCAGCAGCTCCGGACCAAGCTGGTACGAGCAGTACTTC. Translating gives CASSSGPSWYEQYF.

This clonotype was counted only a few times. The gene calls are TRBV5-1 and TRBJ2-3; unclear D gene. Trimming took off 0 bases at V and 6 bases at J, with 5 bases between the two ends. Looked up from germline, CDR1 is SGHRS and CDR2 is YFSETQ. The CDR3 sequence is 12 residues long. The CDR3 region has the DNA TGCGCCAGCAGCTTGGAATGGGATACGCAGTATTTT. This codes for CASSLEWDTQYF.

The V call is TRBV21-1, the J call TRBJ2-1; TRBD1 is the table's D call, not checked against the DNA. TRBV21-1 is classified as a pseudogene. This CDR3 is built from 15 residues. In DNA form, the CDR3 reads TGTGCCAGCAGCCCCCGCTCGTCGGACAGGGTCGATCAGTTCTTC. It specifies CASSPRSSDRVDQFF.

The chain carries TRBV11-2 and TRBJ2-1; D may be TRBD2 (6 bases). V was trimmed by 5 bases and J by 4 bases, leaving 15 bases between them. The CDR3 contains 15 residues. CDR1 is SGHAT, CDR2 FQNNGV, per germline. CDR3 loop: CASSRTGTGYNEQFF. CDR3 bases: TGTGCCAGCAGCCGTACCGGGACTGGGTACAATGAGCAGTTCTTC.

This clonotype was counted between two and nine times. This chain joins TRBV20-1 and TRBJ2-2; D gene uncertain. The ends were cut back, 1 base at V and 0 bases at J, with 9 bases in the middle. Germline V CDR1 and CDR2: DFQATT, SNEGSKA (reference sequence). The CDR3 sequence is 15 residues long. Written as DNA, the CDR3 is TGCAGTGCTAGAGTTGTAACACCGAACACCGGGGAGCTGTTTTTT. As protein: CSARVVTPNTGELFF.

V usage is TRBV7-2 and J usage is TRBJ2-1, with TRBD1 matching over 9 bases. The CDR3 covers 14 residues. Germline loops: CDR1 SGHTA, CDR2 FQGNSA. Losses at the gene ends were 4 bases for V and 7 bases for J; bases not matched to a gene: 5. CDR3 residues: CASSWDRAQNEQFF. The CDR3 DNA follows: TGTGCCAGCAGCTGGGACAGGGCGCAGAATGAGCAGTTCTTC. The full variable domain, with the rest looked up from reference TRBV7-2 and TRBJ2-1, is GAGVSQSPSNKVTEKGKDVELRCDPISGHTALYWYRQSLGQGLEFLIYFQGNSAPDKSGLPSDRFSAERTGGSVSTLTIQRTQQEDSAVYLCASSWDRAQNEQFFGPGTRLTVL.

The CDR3: CASSLDGWTGSNEQFF. As DNA, the CDR3 is TGCGCCAGCAGCTTGGATGGGTGGACAGGGAGTAATGAGCAGTTCTTC. This chain uses TRBV5-1 with TRBJ2-1; 8 bases align to TRBD1. V lost 0 bases to trimming and J lost 7 bases; unmatched junction nucleotides: 9. The CDR3 covers 16 residues. The germline V gene encodes CDR1 SGHRS and CDR2 YFSETQ.

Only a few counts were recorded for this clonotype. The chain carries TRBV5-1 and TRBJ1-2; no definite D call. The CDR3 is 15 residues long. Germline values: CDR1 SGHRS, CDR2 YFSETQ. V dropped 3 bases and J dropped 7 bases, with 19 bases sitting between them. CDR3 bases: TGCGCCAGCAGCTCGCTGAACGACGGTGGACGTGGCTACACCTTC. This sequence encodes CASSSLNDGGRGYTF.